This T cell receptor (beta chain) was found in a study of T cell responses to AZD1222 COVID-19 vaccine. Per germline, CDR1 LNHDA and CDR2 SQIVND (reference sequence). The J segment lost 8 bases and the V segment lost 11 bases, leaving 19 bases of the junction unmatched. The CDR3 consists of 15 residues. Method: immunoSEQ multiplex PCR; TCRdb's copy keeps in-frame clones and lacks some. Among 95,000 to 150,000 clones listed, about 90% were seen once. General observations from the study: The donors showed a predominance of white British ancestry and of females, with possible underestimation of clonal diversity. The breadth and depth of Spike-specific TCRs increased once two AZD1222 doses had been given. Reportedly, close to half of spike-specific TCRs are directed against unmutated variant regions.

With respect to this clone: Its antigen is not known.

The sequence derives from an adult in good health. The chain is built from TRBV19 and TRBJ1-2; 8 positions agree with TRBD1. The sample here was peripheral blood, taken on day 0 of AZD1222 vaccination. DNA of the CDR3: TGTGCCTGCCGTAGTCGTGGGACAGGAGCGGTCGGCTACACCTTC. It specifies CACRSRGTGAVGYTF.